Below are 10 T cell receptor beta chains sequenced from a single sample in a study of control samples from healthy donors and cancer patients. TCRdb's copy holds only in-frame clones and misses some; the assay was immunoSEQ multiplex PCR. The top ten clones hold 0.95% to 1.5% of a sample with approximately 70,000 clones, approximately 90% of them seen once. The sample consisted of PBMCs. Every receptor here comes from a woman aged 45-65 years with colorectal cancer.

The rearrangement uses TRBV19 and TRBJ1-2, with 7 positions matching TRBD1. The CDR3 contains 14 residues. Trimming took 1 base from V and 6 from J; bases not matched to a gene: 5. Germline values: CDR1 LNHDA, CDR2 SQIVND (reference sequence). Here the CDR3 DNA reads TGTGCCAGTAGTATAGTCGAGACAGGGCATGGCTACACCTTC. Translating it yields CASSIVETGHGYTF.

This clone was seen a single time. The rearrangement uses TRBV24-1 and TRBJ2-5; D might be TRBD1 (6 bases). The CDR3 extends over 19 amino acids. Germline values: CDR1 KGHDR, CDR2 SFDVKD. Trimming shortened V by 0 bases and J by 4 bases, and 23 bases separated the two germline ends. CDR3 residues: CATSDLPDRPGQTRETQYF. CDR3 in DNA: TGTGCCACCAGTGATTTGCCCGACAGGCCAGGACAGACCCGAGAGACCCAGTACTTC.

This clone was seen once. At one end the junction does not follow the germline gene, possibly because of a read error. V gene TRBV18 combines with J gene TRBJ2-1, with TRBD1 identical over 8 bases. There are 15 residues in the CDR3. Germline CDR1 and CDR2: KGHSH and LQKENI. CDR3 sequence (DNA): TGTGCCAGCTCACCACCGGGACAGGCCTACGATGAGCAGTTCTTC. This sequence encodes CASSPPGQAYDEQFF.

This clone appeared once. The rearrangement joins TRBV5-4 to TRBJ1-1, with D unclear. Germline-derived CDR1 and CDR2 are SGHNT and YYREEE (reference sequence). V shed 3 bases and J shed 8 bases, with 8 bases lying between them. The CDR3 spans 11 residues. CDR3 amino acids: CASSSVGEAFF. As DNA, the CDR3 is TGTGCCAGCAGCTCAGTCGGGGAAGCTTTCTTT.

This chain joins TRBV19 and TRBJ2-7; no reliable D call. Per the germline V gene, CDR1 is LNHDA and CDR2 is SQIVND (reference sequence). The CDR3 runs to 14 residues. Between the trimmed V and J ends, which lost 6 bases and 0 bases, there was a span of 12 bases. The CDR3 DNA reads as TGTGCCAGTAGGGAGCAGGTGAACTCCTACGAGCAGTACTTC. Its protein product is CASREQVNSYEQYF.

This chain connects TRBV3-1 (or the pseudogene TRBV3-2) to TRBJ2-1; a weak D match, TRBD2 (6 bases). The ends were cut back, 4 bases at V and 8 bases at J, with 15 bases in the middle. The length of the CDR3 is 14 residues. Germline loops: CDR1 LGHDT, CDR2 YNNKEL (reference sequence). The CDR3 region has the DNA TGTGCCAGCAGCCGTGTCGGGAGTGGGGATGAGCAGTTCTTC. Translation gives CASSRVGSGDEQFF.

The chain is built from TRBV7-3 and TRBJ2-3; D is perhaps TRBD1 (6 bases). CDR1 is SGHTA and CDR2 is FQGTGA in the germline V gene. The CDR3 spans 15 residues. Trimming pared 1 base from V and 2 bases from J, leaving 10 bases between. The CDR3 bases are TGTGCCAGCAGCTTAATGGGGGCAGACACAGATACGCAGTATTTT. Its translation is CASSLMGADTDTQYF.

By its share, this clone is medium-sized (0.01 to 0.1%). The V and J genes are TRBV6-1 and TRBJ1-3, with a weak D call TRBD1 (6 bases). The germline CDR1 and CDR2 sequences are MNHNS and SASEGT. CDR3 length: 16 amino acids. The germline V and J ends were trimmed by 4 bases and 0 bases, with 13 bases remaining between them. CDR3 region: CASSGRQDHSGNTIYF. In DNA form, the CDR3 reads TGTGCCAGCAGTGGACGACAGGACCACTCTGGAAACACCATATATTTT.

The rearrangement joins TRBV9 to TRBJ2-2; D unclear. The CDR3 spans 17 residues. The V gene lost 0 bases and the J gene lost 4 bases, with 16 bases spanning the gap. Germline V lookup: CDR1 SGDLS, CDR2 YYNGEE. The CDR3 sequence: CASSVGSLLRGTGELFF. In nucleotides, the CDR3 is TGTGCCAGCAGCGTAGGGAGCCTGCTTCGTGGCACCGGGGAGCTGTTTTTT.

The rearrangement joins TRBV30 to TRBJ2-5, with 10 bases aligning to TRBD1. Germline V lookup: CDR1 GTSNPN, CDR2 SVGIG (reference sequence). Trimming took 4 bases from V and 2 from J; bases not matched to a gene: 7. This CDR3 has 15 residues. The CDR3 region has the DNA TGTGCCTGGAATAAGGGACAGGGGCGGCAAGAGACCCAGTACTTC. Translating gives CAWNKGQGRQETQYF.